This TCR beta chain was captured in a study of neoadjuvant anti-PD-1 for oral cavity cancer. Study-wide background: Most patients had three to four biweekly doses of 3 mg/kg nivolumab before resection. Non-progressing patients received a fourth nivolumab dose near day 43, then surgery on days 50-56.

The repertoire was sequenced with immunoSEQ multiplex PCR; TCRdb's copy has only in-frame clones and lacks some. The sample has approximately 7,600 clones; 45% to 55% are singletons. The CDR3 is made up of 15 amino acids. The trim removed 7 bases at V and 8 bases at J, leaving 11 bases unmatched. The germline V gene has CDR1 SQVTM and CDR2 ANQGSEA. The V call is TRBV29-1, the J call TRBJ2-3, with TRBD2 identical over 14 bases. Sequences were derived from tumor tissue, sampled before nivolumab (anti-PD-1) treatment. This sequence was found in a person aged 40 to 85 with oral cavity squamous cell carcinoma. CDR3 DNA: TGCAGCGCCGCGGGACTAGCGGGAGACCCGGCTACGCAGTATTTT. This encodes CSAAGLAGDPATQYF.